This is a list of T cell receptor beta chains from one sample in a study of Graves' ophthalmopathy and Graves' hyperthyroidism. MiXCR, applied by TCRdb to the multiplex PCR reads, yields one record per CDR3 protein. Altogether almost 400,000 distinct CDR3 sequences are present, about 18% being singletons, with the ten largest covering roughly 1.5%. The source material was peripheral blood. Receptors were obtained from a young woman with Graves' ophthalmopathy. Each CDR3 is given with its conserved first and last residue. Each record gives: clone size, J gene, D gene, V gene, CDR3 DNA, CDR3 protein. A D gene is named only where the DNA matches it firmly. Size tells how often a clone was seen (once, few, many) or the class of an expanded clone, and some rows leave it out.

NA | TRBJ2-5 | NA | TRBV25-1 | TGTGCCAGCAGTGAAATGGACAGTCAAGAGACCCAGTACTTC | CASSEMDSQETQYF
many | TRBJ2-5 | NA | TRBV7-2 | TGTGCCAGCAGCCCTGCTAGTGCGGATGAGACCCAGTACTTC | CASSPASADETQYF
many | TRBJ1-2 | TRBD1 | TRBV4-1 | TGCGCCAGCAGCCATGCTGGACAGGTCGGGGGCTACACCTTC | CASSHAGQVGGYTF
many | TRBJ2-7 | TRBD1 | TRBV30 | TGTGCCTGGGAGAGGGGGCCATCCTACGAGCAGTACTTC | CAWERGPSYEQYF
many | TRBJ1-1 | NA | TRBV7-2 | TGTGCCAGCAGCTTCGAAAGGAACACTGAAGCTTTCTTT | CASSFERNTEAFF
few | TRBJ1-3 | NA | TRBV30 | TGTGCCTTGACTCAAGCCCAGGTTCCCGGAAACACCATATATTTT | CALTQAQVPGNTIYF
NA | TRBJ2-7 | NA | TRBV4-1 | TGCGCCAGCAGCCACCCGGGGAGGGGGAGCTACGAGCAGTACTTC | CASSHPGRGSYEQYF
many | TRBJ2-4 | NA | TRBV20-1 | TGCAGTGCTACCCCAGGCTACCAAAACATTCAGTACTTC | CSATPGYQNIQYF
few | TRBJ2-5 | TRBD1 | TRBV6-2/TRBV6-3 | TGTGCCAGCATGAGAGGCCGGGACAGCAAAGAGACCCAGTACTTC | CASMRGRDSKETQYF
once | TRBJ2-6 | NA | TRBV7-2 | TGTGCCAGCAGCCCCAGGGCTTCTGGGGCCAACGTCCTGACTTTC | CASSPRASGANVLTF
many | TRBJ1-5 | NA | TRBV12-3/TRBV12-4 | TGTGCCAGCAGTTTAGGGGACAATCATCAGCCCCAGCATTTT | CASSLGDNHQPQHF
many | TRBJ2-7 | TRBD1 | TRBV20-1 | TGCAGTGCTAGAGCGGACAGGGCTTCCTACGAGCAGTACTTC | CSARADRASYEQYF
NA | TRBJ2-7 | NA | TRBV7-8 | TGTGCCAGCAGCCGACAACAAGACTACGAGCAGTACTTC | CASSRQQDYEQYF
many | TRBJ1-1 | NA | TRBV12-3/TRBV12-4 | TGTGCCAGCCCCTCAGGGGCGGTCACTGAAGCTTTCTTT | CASPSGAVTEAFF
many | TRBJ2-5 | NA | TRBV2 | TGTGCCAGCAGTGACCCGAAAGAGACCCAGTACTTC | CASSDPKETQYF
few | TRBJ2-5 | NA | TRBV27 | TGTGCCAGCAGTTCTCCCGGGCAACAAGAGACCCAGTACTTC | CASSSPGQQETQYF
many | TRBJ1-1 | NA | TRBV6-2/TRBV6-3 | TGTGCCAGCAGGCCCCAGAACACTGAAGCTTTCTTT | CASRPQNTEAFF
once | TRBJ2-5 | TRBD1 | TRBV20-1 | TGCAGTGCCAACCCCTCAGGGGGCTTTTATCAAGAGACCCAGTACTTC | CSANPSGGFYQETQYF
many | TRBJ1-1 | NA | TRBV10-1 | TGCGCCAGCAGTGAGGGCTCCAGAGGGCAGATGAGGAACACTGAAGCTTTCTTT | CASSEGSRGQMRNTEAFF
many | TRBJ2-3 | NA | TRBV12-3/TRBV12-4 | TGTGCCAGCAGTTTAGTTTCGGGGACCAGCACAGATACGCAGTATTTT | CASSLVSGTSTDTQYF
many | TRBJ1-1 | NA | TRBV20-1 | TGCAGTGCTAGACCAGGGGCCACTGAAGCTTTCTTT | CSARPGATEAFF
many | TRBJ2-7 | TRBD1 | TRBV18 | TGTGCCAGCTCACCCGTCCCGGGACAGGGTTCACCCCCTTACTTC | CASSPVPGQGSPPYF
many | TRBJ2-7 | TRBD1 | TRBV5-1 | TGCGCCAGCAGTCTGGATGGCAGGGGGCATTACGAGCAGTACTTC | CASSLDGRGHYEQYF
many | TRBJ2-7 | TRBD2 | TRBV12-3/TRBV12-4 | TGTGCCAGCAGTTTATTAGCGGGGGGGCGCGAGCAGTACTTC | CASSLLAGGREQYF
many | TRBJ1-6 | TRBD1 | TRBV9 | TGTGCCAGCAGCCACCGAACACAGGGGGATAATTCACCCCTCCACTTT | CASSHRTQGDNSPLHF